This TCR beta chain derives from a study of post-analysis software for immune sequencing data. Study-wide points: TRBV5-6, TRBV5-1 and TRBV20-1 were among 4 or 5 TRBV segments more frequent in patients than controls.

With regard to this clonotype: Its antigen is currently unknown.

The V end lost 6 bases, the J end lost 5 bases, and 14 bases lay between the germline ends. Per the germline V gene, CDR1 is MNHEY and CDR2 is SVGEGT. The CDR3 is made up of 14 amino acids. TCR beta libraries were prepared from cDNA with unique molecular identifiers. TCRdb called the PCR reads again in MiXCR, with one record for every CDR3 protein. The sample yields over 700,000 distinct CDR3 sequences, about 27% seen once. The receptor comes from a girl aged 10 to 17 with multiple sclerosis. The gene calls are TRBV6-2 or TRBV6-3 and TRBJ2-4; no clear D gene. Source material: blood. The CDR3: CASSSPSDQNIQYF. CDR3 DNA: TGTGCCAGCAGCTCCCCGAGCGACCAAAACATTCAGTACTTC.